Presented here are 18 T cell receptor beta chains from one specimen sequenced in a study of Graves' ophthalmopathy and Graves' hyperthyroidism (dated by TCRdb to the late 2010s). TCRdb lists the instrument as Illumina HiSeq 2000. For repertoire sequencing, the TCR beta CDR3 regions were amplified from RNA transcripts. A first-round RT-PCR used HTBI primers with the Qiagen OneStep RT-PCR kit, followed by a second-round multiplex PCR, size selection and purification. TCRdb reanalyzed the raw reads on its own, using fastp at Q25 for trimming and MiXCR for clone calling, and kept in-frame beta chains. CDR3 protein duplicates are merged, each entry listing the most common genes and DNA. A total of 580,000 or so distinct CDR3 sequences appear in this sample, about two fifths of them only once. The ten top clones hold about 4% of the sample. The sequenced sample consisted of peripheral blood or thyroid tissue (not recorded which). These receptors were taken from an adult man with Graves' hyperthyroidism.

This clonotype was observed many times. The chain employs TRBV20-1 and TRBJ2-5, with D hard to call. The CDR3 sequence is 13 residues long. In germline, CDR1 is DFQATT, CDR2 SNEGSKA (reference sequence). V lost 1 base to trimming and J lost 5 bases, with 11 bases between them. The CDR3 loop is CSARVPPDETQYF. The CDR3 DNA sequence: TGCAGTGCTAGAGTCCCCCCGGATGAGACCCAGTACTTC.

Many counts were recorded for this clonotype. The V gene is TRBV24-1, the J gene TRBJ1-5; tentative D call: TRBD1 (5 bases). Between the trimmed V and J ends, which lost 3 bases and 0 bases, there was a span of 14 bases. Germline V gene sequence: CDR1 KGHDR, CDR2 SFDVKD. The CDR3 is 17 amino acids. The CDR3 is CATSDTRGGASNQPQHF. The CDR3 nucleotides are TGTGCCACCAGTGATACCCGGGGGGGAGCTAGCAATCAGCCCCAGCATTTT.

This clonotype has a count of ten or more. V and J are TRBV2 and TRBJ1-4; a possible D gene is TRBD1 (5 bases). This CDR3 has 14 amino acids. The V and J ends lost 6 bases and 8 bases respectively, with 16 bases between them. Germline V lookup: CDR1 SNHLY, CDR2 FYNNEI. The CDR3 DNA reads as TGTGCCAGCAGCATGAGAGGGGCGGGCGAAAAACTGTTTTTT. This codes for CASSMRGAGEKLFF.

At least ten counts were recorded for this clonotype. V is TRBV28 and J is TRBJ1-1; D is ambiguous. This CDR3 contains 11 residues. The V end lost 6 bases, the J end lost 6 bases, and 8 bases lay between the germline ends. Per the germline V gene, CDR1 is MDHEN and CDR2 is SYDVKM. CDR3 in amino acids: CASRGKPEAFF. The CDR3, as DNA: TGTGCCAGCAGGGGGAAGCCTGAAGCTTTCTTT.

V is TRBV10-3 and J is TRBJ2-3, with 9 bases lining up with TRBD2. Per the germline V gene, CDR1 is ENHRY and CDR2 is SYGVKD. This CDR3 is built from 17 residues. V lost 3 bases to trimming and J lost 3 bases; unmatched junction nucleotides: 10. The CDR3 here is CAISEFAGGGVTDTQYF. Written as DNA, the CDR3 is TGTGCCATCAGTGAATTTGCCGGCGGGGGGGTTACAGATACGCAGTATTTT.

This clonotype was found many times. This chain connects TRBV2 to TRBJ1-5; 7 positions match TRBD1. CDR3 length equals 14 residues. Per germline, CDR1 SNHLY and CDR2 FYNNEI. V lost 6 bases and J lost 2; bases outside the gene matches: 4. The CDR3 region has the DNA TGTGCCAGCAGCGGAGGGGGCGGCAATCAGCCCCAGCATTTT. Translation: CASSGGGGNQPQHF.

This clonotype was recorded at least ten times. The V gene is TRBV19, the J gene TRBJ2-6, with D possibly being TRBD1 (5 bases). Deletions cut 6 bases from V and 0 bases from J, with 18 bases between. The CDR3 sequence is 18 residues long. Looked up from germline, CDR1 is LNHDA and CDR2 is SQIVND (reference sequence). CDR3 sequence (DNA): TGTGCCAGTAGCTCCATCAGCCAGGGAATCTCTGGGGCCAACGTCCTGACTTTC. It yields the protein CASSSISQGISGANVLTF.

This clonotype was counted many times. Germline and junction disagree at one end, which may indicate a read error. The chain has TRBV7-7 and TRBJ2-2, with no clear D. Germline lookup yields CDR1 SSHAT and CDR2 FNYEAQ (reference sequence). This CDR3 is built from 17 residues. In DNA, the CDR3 is TGTGCTAGCAGCAACTTTATCACGCGTGGAGTTACCGGGGAGCTGTTTTTT. Its translation: CASSNFITRGVTGELFF.

In its sample, this clonotype was seen a few times. This sequence may be a read error, since a much larger clone differs from it by one base. The CDR3 loop reads CSVVVGPENTEAFF. DNA of the CDR3: TGCAGCGTTGTGGTGGGCCCGGAGAACACTGAAGCTTTCTTT. This chain links TRBV29-1 with TRBJ1-1, with D unclear. The CDR3 consists of 14 residues. Germline V CDR1 and CDR2: SQVTM, ANQGSEA. V lost 4 bases and J lost 1, with 13 bases in between.

This clonotype was detected many times. This chain uses TRBV7-9 with TRBJ2-2, with 7 bases fitting TRBD2. Germline V gene data show CDR1 as SEHNR and CDR2 as FQNEAQ (reference sequence). The CDR3 covers 17 residues. Trimming cost V 0 bases and J 4 bases; bases outside gene matches: 8. The CDR3 DNA reads TGTGCCAGCAGCTTAGCGCTGCCTAGCGGTCGCACCGGGGAGCTGTTTTTT. Its translation is CASSLALPSGRTGELFF.

This chain connects TRBV10-3 to TRBJ2-3, with 8 nucleotides matching TRBD1. CDR1 ENHRY and CDR2 SYGVKD come from the germline V gene. V lost 10 bases, J lost 0 bases, and 9 bases stayed unmatched. The length of the CDR3 is 15 residues. The CDR3: CASSQGQASTDTQYF. CDR3 sequence (DNA): TGTGCCAGCTCACAGGGACAGGCTAGCACAGATACGCAGTATTTT.

Many counts were recorded for this clonotype. CDR3 in amino acids: CASSGRAALSGNTIYF. The CDR3 DNA is TGTGCCAGCAGTGGGCGGGCAGCACTCTCTGGAAACACCATATATTTT. The V and J genes are TRBV2 and TRBJ1-3, with unresolved D. The V and J ends lost 4 bases and 0 bases respectively, with 13 bases between them. CDR1 and CDR2 (germline): SNHLY, FYNNEI. There are 16 residues in the CDR3.

The V call is TRBV10-3, the J call TRBJ2-7; D possibly corresponds to TRBD1 (6 bases). The CDR3 is 11 residues long. Germline V gene data show CDR1 as ENHRY and CDR2 as SYGVKD. V gave up 8 bases and J gave up 7 bases, with 12 bases separating them. CDR3 residues: CAIGDGTEQYF. The CDR3 nucleotides read TGTGCCATCGGGGACGGGACAGAGCAGTACTTC.

This clonotype was recorded many times. The gene calls are TRBV6-6 and TRBJ2-7; 10 bases align to TRBD1. The ends lost 7 bases at V and 5 bases at J; junction bases unmatched: 8. Germline CDR1 and CDR2: MNHNY and SVGAGI (reference sequence). This CDR3 spans 14 amino acids. The CDR3 reads CASTERQGADEQYF. CDR3 sequence (DNA): TGTGCCAGCACCGAGCGACAGGGGGCCGACGAGCAGTACTTC.

This clonotype showed up many times. The V gene is TRBV12-3 or TRBV12-4, the J gene TRBJ1-2; TRBD1 agrees at 8 bases. This CDR3 is 14 amino acids long. The V segment lost 5 bases and the J segment 8 bases; nucleotides outside the gene matches: 10. The CDR3 here is CASSTGTGVSGYTF. The CDR3 nucleotides are TGTGCCAGCAGTACCGGGACAGGAGTAAGCGGCTACACCTTC.

CDR3 protein: CASRAGAYEQYF. The CDR3 bases are TGTGCCAGCAGGGCCGGGGCCTACGAGCAGTACTTC. This rearrangement joins TRBV2 to TRBJ2-7; TRBD2 might be the D (5 bases). From germline, CDR1 is SNHLY and CDR2 FYNNEI. The ends were cut back, 6 bases at V and 2 bases at J, with 8 bases in the middle. The CDR3 covers 12 residues.

A word on this clonotype: Given a much more abundant clone one base away, this may be a read error. CDR3 DNA sequence: TGTGCCAGTAGACCCCGGAACAGAAACACTGAAGCTTTCTTT. Translating it yields CASRPRNRNTEAFF. The rearrangement uses TRBV19 and TRBJ1-1; D gene unclear. Germline V gives CDR1 LNHDA, CDR2 SQIVND (reference sequence). V was cut by 6 bases and J by 2 bases, with 13 bases left in between. This CDR3 comprises 14 residues.

This clonotype was counted many times. The chain combines TRBV3-1 with TRBJ1-2; D is ambiguous. Germline assignment: CDR1 LGHDT and CDR2 YNNKEL (reference sequence). CDR3 length: 13 amino acids. The V end was cut by 4 bases, the J end by 0 bases, with 6 bases between. CDR3 amino acids: CASSRGPNYGYTF. The CDR3 DNA sequence: TGTGCCAGCAGCCGCGGCCCTAACTATGGCTACACCTTC.